The subject of this entry is one T cell receptor (beta chain). The sample belongs to a study of blood T cell repertoires in COVID-19. This table comes from immunoSEQ multiplex PCR, and its TCRdb copy is limited to in-frame clones, with some not included. The sample lists 130,000 to 150,000 clones; 84% were seen once. The CDR3 covers 14 residues. The germline gives CDR1 MNHEY, CDR2 SMNVEV (reference sequence). V was cut by 6 bases and J by 6 bases, with 17 bases left in between. The source material was peripheral blood. The V call is TRBV27, the J call TRBJ1-2, with a possible D match to TRBD1 (5 bases). This clonotype was sampled from an elderly woman in a cohort sampled during active or convalescent COVID-19. The CDR3 loop is CASSRGVREDGYTF. The CDR3 DNA is TGTGCCAGCAGCCGAGGGGTCAGGGAGGATGGCTACACCTTC.